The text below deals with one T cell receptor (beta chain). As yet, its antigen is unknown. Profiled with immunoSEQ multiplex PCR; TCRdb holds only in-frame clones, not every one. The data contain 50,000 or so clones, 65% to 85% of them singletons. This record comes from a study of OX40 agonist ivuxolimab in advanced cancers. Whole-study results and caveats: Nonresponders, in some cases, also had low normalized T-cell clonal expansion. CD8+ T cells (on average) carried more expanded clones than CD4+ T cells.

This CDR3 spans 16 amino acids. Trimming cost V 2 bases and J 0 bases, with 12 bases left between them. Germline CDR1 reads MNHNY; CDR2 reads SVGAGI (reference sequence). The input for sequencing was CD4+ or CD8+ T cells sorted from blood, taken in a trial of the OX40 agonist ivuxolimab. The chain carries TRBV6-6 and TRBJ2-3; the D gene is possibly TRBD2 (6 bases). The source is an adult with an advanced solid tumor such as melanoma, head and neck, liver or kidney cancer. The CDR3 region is CASSYAAGLSTDTQYF. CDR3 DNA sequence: TGTGCCAGCAGTTACGCGGCGGGACTTAGCACAGATACGCAGTATTTT.